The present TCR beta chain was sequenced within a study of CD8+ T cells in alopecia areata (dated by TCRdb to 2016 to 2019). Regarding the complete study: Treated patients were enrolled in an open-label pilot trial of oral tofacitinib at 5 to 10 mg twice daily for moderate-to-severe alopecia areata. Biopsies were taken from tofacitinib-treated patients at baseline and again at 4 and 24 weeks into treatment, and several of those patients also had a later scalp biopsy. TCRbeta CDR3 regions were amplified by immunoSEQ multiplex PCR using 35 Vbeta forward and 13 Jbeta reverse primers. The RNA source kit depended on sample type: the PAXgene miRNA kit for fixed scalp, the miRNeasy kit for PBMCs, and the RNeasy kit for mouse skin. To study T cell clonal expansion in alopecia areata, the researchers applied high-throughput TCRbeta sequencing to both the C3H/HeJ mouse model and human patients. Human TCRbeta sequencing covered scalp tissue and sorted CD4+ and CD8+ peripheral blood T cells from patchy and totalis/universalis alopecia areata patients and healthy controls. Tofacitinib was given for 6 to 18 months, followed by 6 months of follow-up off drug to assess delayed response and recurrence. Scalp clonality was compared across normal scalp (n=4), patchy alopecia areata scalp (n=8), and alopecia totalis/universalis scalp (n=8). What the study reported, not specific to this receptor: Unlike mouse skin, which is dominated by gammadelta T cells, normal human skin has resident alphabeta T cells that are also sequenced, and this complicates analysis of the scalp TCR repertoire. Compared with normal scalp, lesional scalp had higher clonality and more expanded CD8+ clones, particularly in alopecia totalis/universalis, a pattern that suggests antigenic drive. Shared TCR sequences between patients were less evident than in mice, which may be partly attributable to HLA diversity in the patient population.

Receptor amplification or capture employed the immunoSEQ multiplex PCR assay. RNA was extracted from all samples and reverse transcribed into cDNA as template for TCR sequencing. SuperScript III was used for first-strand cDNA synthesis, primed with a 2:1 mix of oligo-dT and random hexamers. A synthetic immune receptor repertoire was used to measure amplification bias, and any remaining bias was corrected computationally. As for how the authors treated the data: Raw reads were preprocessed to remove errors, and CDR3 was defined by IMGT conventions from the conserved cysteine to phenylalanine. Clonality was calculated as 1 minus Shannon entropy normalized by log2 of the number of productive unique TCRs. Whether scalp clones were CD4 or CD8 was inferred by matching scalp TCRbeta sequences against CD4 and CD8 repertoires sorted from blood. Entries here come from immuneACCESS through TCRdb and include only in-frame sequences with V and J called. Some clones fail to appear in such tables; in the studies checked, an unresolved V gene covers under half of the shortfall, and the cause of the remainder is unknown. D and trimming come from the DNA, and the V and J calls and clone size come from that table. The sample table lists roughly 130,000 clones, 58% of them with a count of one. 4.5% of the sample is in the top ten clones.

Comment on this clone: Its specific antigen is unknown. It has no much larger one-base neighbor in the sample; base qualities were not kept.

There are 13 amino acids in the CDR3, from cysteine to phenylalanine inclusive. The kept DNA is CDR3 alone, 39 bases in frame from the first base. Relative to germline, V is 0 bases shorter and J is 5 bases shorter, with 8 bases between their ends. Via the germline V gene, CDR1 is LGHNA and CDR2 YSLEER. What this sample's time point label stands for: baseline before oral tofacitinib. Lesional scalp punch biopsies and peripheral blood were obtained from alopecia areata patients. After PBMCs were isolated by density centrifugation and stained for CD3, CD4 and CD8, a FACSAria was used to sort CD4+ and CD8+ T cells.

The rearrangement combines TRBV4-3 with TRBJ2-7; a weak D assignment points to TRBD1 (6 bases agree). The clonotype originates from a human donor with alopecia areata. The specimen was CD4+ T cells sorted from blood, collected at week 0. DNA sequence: TGCGCCAGCAGCCAAGATAGGGGGAACGAGCAGTACTTC. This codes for CASSQDRGNEQYF.